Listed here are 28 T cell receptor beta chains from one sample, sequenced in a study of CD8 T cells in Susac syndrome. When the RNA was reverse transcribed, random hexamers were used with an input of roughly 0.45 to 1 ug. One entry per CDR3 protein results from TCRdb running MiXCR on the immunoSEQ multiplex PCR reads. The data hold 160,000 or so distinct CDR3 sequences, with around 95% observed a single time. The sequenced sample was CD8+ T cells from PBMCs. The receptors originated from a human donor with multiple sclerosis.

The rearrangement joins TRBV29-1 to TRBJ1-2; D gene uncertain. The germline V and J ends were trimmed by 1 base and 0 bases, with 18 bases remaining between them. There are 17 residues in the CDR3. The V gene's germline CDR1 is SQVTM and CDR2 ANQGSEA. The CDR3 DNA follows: TGCAGCGTTGAAGCCCGCTTTCCCCCCCCGGCTAACTATGGCTACACCTTC. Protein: CSVEARFPPPANYGYTF.

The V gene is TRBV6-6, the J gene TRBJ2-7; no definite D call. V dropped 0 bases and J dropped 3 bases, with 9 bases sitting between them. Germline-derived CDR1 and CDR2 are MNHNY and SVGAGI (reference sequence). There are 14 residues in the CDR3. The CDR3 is CASSYSVKVYEQYF. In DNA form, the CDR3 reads TGTGCCAGCAGTTACTCAGTCAAGGTCTACGAGCAGTACTTC.

The chain's CDR3 is CASSLPVGEQYF. In nucleotides, the CDR3 is TGTGCCAGCAGCCTCCCTGTGGGCGAGCAGTACTTC. The J gene is TRBJ2-7, the V gene TRBV7-9; D call uncertain. Trimming removed 5 bases from V and 6 bases from J, with 11 bases in between. This CDR3 is 12 amino acids long. The germline gives CDR1 SEHNR, CDR2 FQNEAQ (reference sequence).

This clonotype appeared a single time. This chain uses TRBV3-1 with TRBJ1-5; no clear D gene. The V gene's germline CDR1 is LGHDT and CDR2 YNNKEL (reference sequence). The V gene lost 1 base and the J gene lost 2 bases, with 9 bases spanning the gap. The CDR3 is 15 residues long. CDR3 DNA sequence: TGTGCCAGCAGCCAAGGGGGTATTGGCAATCAGCCCCAGCATTTT. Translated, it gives CASSQGGIGNQPQHF. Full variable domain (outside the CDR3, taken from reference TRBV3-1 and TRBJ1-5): DTAVSQTPKYLVTQMGNDKSIKCEQNLGHDTMYWYKQDSKKFLKIMFSYNNKELIINETVPNRFSPKSPDKAHLNLHINSLELGDSAVYFCASSQGGIGNQPQHFGDGTRLSIL.

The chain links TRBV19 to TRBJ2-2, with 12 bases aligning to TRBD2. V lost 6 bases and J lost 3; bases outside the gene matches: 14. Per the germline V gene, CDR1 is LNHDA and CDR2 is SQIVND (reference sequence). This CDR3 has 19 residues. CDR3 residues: CASSQELLAGGSHTGELFF. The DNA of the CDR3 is TGTGCCAGTAGCCAAGAATTACTAGCGGGGGGATCCCACACCGGGGAGCTGTTTTTT.

CDR3 bases: TGTGCCAGCAGCTTAGAGGTCGTACAGATATACGAGCAGTACTTC. It translates to CASSLEVVQIYEQYF. V usage is TRBV7-8 and J usage is TRBJ2-7; D is unresolved. Germline assignment: CDR1 SGHVS and CDR2 FQNEAQ. Deletions cut 1 base from V and 4 bases from J, with 14 bases between. The CDR3 contains 15 residues.

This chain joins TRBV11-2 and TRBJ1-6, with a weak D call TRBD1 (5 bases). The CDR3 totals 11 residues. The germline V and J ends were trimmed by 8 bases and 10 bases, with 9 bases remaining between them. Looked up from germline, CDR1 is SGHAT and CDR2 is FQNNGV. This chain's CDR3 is CASGRGSPLHF. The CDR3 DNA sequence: TGTGCCAGCGGCCGGGGGTCACCCCTCCACTTT. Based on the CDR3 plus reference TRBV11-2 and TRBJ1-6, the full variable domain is EAGVAQSPRYKIIEKRQSVAFWCNPISGHATLYWYQQILGQGPKLLIQFQNNGVVDDSQLPKDRFSAERLKGVDSTLKIQPAKLEDSAVYLCASGRGSPLHFGNGTRLTVT.

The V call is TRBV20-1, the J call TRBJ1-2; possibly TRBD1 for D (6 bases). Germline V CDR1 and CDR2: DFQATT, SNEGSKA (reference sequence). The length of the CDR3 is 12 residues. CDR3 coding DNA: TGCAGCTACCCCTTAGGGGGCTATGGCTACACCTTC. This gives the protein CSYPLGGYGYTF.

The CDR3 sequence: CASSLGYSGQGYGYTF. The DNA for the CDR3 is TGTGCCAGCAGCTTAGGATACAGTGGGCAGGGCTATGGCTACACCTTC. The chain uses TRBV9 and TRBJ1-2, with TRBD1 as a possible D gene (5 bases). The CDR3 sequence is 16 residues long. Trimming removed 4 bases at V and 4 bases at J, with 20 bases between. The germline gives CDR1 SGDLS, CDR2 YYNGEE.

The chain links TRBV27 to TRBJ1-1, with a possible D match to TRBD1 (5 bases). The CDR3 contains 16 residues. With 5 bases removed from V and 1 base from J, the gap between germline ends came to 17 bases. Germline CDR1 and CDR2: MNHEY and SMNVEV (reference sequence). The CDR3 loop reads CASSPSAGDENTEAFF. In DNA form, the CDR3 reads TGTGCCAGCAGTCCATCCGCGGGGGACGAGAACACTGAAGCTTTCTTT.

The DNA of the CDR3 is TGTGCCAGCAGCTCCGTTCCGACCCCGGCGGATGGCTACACCTTC. Its translation is CASSSVPTPADGYTF. The chain is built from TRBV28 and TRBJ1-2; no clear D. The germline V gene has CDR1 MDHEN and CDR2 SYDVKM. V was cut by 6 bases and J by 6 bases, with 20 bases left in between. The CDR3 extends over 15 amino acids.

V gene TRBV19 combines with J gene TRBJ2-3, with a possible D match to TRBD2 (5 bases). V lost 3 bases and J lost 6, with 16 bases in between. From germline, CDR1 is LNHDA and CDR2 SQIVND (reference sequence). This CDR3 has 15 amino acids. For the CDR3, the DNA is TGTGCCAGTAGTATTGGCAGGATCGGGATTGATACGCAGTATTTT. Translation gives CASSIGRIGIDTQYF.

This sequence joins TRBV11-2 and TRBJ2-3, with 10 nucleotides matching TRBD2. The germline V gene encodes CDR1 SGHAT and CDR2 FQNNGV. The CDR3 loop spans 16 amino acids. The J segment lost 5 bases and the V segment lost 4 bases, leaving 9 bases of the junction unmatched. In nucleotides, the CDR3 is TGTGCCAGCAGCTCTTTAAGCGGGGGGGCGCGAGATACGCAGTATTTT. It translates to CASSSLSGGARDTQYF. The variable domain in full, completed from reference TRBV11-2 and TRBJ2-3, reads EAGVAQSPRYKIIEKRQSVAFWCNPISGHATLYWYQQILGQGPKLLIQFQNNGVVDDSQLPKDRFSAERLKGVDSTLKIQPAKLEDSAVYLCASSSLSGGARDTQYFGPGTRLTVL.

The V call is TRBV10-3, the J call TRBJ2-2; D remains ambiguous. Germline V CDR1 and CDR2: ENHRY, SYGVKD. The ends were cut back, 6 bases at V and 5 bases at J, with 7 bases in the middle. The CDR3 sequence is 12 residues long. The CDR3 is CAIRVDTGELFF. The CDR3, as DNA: TGTGCCATCAGAGTAGATACCGGGGAGCTGTTTTTT.

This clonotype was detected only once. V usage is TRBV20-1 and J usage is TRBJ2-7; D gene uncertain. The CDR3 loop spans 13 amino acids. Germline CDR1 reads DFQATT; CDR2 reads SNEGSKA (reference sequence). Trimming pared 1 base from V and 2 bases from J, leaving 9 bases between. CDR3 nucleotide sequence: TGCAGTGCTAGAGGCAGGAGAACCTACGAGCAGTACTTC. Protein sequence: CSARGRRTYEQYF.

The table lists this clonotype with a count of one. CDR3 in DNA: TGTGCCAGCAGCTCGGGGGGGCGAGTCGGCTACGAGCAGTACTTC. It is translated as CASSSGGRVGYEQYF. The chain employs TRBV7-9 and TRBJ2-7; 8 nucleotides align to TRBD2. CDR1 is SEHNR, CDR2 FQNEAQ, per germline (reference sequence). This CDR3 comprises 15 residues. V shed 4 bases, J shed 3 bases, and the junction held 8 bases outside the gene matches.

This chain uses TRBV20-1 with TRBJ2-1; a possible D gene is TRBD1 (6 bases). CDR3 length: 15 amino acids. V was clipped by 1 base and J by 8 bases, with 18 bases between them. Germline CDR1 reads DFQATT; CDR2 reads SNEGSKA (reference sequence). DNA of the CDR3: TGCAGTGCTAGAGTTCGAACAGGGTGGGAGTATGAGCAGTTCTTC. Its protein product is CSARVRTGWEYEQFF.

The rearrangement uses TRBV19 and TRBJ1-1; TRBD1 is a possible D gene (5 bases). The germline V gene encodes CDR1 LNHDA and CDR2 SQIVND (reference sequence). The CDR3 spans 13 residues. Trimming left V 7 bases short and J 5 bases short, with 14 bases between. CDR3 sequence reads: CASTFRVNTEAFF. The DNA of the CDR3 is TGTGCCAGTACCTTCAGGGTAAATACTGAAGCTTTCTTT.

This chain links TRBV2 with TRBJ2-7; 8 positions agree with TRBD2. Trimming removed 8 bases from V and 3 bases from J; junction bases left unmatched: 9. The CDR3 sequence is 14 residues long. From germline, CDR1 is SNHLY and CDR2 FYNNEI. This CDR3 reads CASAGGRVGYEQYF. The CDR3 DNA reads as TGTGCCAGCGCGGGGGGCAGGGTAGGCTACGAGCAGTACTTC. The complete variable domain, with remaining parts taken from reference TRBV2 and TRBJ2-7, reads EPEVTQTPSHQVTQMGQEVILRCVPISNHLYFYWYRQILGQKVEFLVSFYNNEISEKSEIFDDQFSVERPDGSNFTLKIRSTKLEDSAMYFCASAGGRVGYEQYFGPGTRLTVT.

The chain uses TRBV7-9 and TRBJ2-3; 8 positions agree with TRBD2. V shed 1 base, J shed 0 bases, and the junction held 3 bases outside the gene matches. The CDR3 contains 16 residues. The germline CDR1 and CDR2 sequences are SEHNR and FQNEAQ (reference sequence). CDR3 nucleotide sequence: TGTGCCAGCAGCTTAGAGGGGACTAGTAGCACAGATACGCAGTATTTT. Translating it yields CASSLEGTSSTDTQYF.

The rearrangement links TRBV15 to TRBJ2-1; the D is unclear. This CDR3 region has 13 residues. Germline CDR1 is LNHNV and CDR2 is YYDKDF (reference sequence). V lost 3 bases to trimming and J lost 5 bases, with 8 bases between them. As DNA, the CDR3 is TGTGCCACCAGCAGTCGTCAGCACAATGAGCAGTTCTTC. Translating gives CATSSRQHNEQFF.

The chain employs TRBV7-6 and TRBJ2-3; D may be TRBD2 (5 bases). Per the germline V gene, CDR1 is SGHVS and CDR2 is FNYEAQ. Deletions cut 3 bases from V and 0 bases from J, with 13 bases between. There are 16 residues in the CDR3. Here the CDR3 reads CASSLGFTGSTDTQYF. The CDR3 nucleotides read TGTGCCAGCAGCTTGGGTTTTACGGGGAGCACAGATACGCAGTATTTT.

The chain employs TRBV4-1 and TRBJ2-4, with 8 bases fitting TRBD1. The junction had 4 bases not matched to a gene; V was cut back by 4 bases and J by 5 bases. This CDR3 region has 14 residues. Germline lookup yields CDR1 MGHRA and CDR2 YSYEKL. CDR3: CASSPRTGQNIQYF. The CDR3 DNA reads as TGCGCCAGCAGCCCCCGGACAGGGCAAAACATTCAGTACTTC.

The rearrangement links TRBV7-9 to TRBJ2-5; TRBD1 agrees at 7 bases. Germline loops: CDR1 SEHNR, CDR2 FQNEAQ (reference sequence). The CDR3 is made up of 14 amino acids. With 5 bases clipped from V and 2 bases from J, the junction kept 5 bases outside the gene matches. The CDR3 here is CASSQQGLQETQYF. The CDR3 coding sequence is TGTGCCAGCAGCCAACAGGGGTTGCAAGAGACCCAGTACTTC.

The CDR3 region has the DNA TGTGCCAGCAGCTTAGCGAGGACAGGGCTAAATTCACCCCTCCACTTT. It yields the protein CASSLARTGLNSPLHF. This chain uses TRBV7-9 with TRBJ1-6, with 8 bases fitting TRBD1. The CDR3 totals 16 residues. The V and J ends lost 0 bases and 7 bases, in that order; junction bases with no gene match: 5. Germline-derived CDR1 and CDR2 are SEHNR and FQNEAQ (reference sequence).

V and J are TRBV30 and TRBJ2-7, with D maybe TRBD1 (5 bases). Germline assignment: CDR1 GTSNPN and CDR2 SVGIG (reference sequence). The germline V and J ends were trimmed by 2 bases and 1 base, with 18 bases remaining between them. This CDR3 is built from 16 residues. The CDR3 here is CAWSSLLTVVSYEQYF. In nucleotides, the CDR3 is TGTGCCTGGAGTTCCCTCCTGACAGTCGTATCCTACGAGCAGTACTTC.

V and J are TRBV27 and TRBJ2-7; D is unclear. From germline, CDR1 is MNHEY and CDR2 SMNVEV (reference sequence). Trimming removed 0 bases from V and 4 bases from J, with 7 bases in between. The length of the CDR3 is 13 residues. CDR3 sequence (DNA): TGTGCCAGCAGTTTATCGATACGTTACGAGCAGTACTTC. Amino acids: CASSLSIRYEQYF.

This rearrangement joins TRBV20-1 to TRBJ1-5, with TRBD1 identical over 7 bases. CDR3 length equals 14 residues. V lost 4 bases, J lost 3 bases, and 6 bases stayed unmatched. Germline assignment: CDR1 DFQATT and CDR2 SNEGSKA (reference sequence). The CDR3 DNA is TGCAGTGCTACACAGGGGAAGTACAATCAGCCCCAGCATTTT. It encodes CSATQGKYNQPQHF.